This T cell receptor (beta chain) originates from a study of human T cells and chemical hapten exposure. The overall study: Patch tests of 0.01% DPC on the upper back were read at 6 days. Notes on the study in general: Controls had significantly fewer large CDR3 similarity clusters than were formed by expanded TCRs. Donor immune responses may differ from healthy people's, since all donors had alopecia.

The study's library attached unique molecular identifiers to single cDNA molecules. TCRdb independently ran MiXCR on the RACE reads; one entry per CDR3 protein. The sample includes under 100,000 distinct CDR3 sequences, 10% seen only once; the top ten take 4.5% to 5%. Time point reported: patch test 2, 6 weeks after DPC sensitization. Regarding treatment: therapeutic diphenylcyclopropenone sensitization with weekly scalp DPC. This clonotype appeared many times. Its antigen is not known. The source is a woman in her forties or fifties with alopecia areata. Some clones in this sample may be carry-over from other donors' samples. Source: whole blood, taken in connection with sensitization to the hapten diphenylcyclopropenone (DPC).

The CDR3 DNA reads as TGTGCCAGCAGCCAAGCCCCAGTGGGTAGCGGGAACCTCTACGAGCAGTACTTC. The encoded protein is CASSQAPVGSGNLYEQYF. The genes are TRBV3-1 and TRBJ2-7; 8 bases map to TRBD2. Trimming took 1 base from V and 3 from J; bases not matched to a gene: 14. The CDR3 runs to 18 residues. CDR1 LGHDT and CDR2 YNNKEL come from the germline V gene (reference sequence).